Listed below are T cell receptor beta chains from one sample, sequenced in a study of cytomegalovirus exposure and HLA in healthy donors. Produced via immunoSEQ multiplex PCR; TCRdb's table is partial and in-frame only. Counted here are about 150,000 clones, approximately 81% occurring once; the ten biggest clones make up approximately 2.4%. Material for sequencing was PBMCs. These receptors originate from a male donor in good health and CMV-seronegative. CDR3s include the opening cysteine and the closing phenylalanine or tryptophan.

v_call: TRBV2; j_call: TRBJ1-5; cdr3_aa: CASSEGQGGGQPQHF
v_call: TRBV10-3; j_call: TRBJ2-2; cdr3_aa: CAARYETGELFF
v_call: TRBV10-3; j_call: TRBJ2-5; cdr3_aa: CAISKDMQETQYF
v_call: TRBV6-1; j_call: TRBJ1-1; cdr3_aa: CASSIVQGSGTEAFF
v_call: TRBV18; j_call: TRBJ2-7; cdr3_aa: CASSPGAGYEQYF
v_call: TRBV28; j_call: TRBJ2-5; cdr3_aa: CASSSRRVQETQYF
v_call: TRBV7-9; j_call: TRBJ2-5; cdr3_aa: CASSSFLGLGLETQYF
v_call: TRBV7-3; j_call: TRBJ2-3; cdr3_aa: CASSATGGPDTQYF
v_call: TRBV7-9; j_call: TRBJ1-2; cdr3_aa: CASSLGQGGYGYTF
v_call: TRBV9; j_call: TRBJ2-5; cdr3_aa: CASSVALRDQETQYF
v_call: TRBV5-1; j_call: TRBJ2-1; cdr3_aa: CASSVRDRVYNEQFF
v_call: TRBV4-2; j_call: TRBJ2-1; cdr3_aa: CASSQELADGYEQFF
v_call: TRBV19; j_call: TRBJ1-4; cdr3_aa: CASNARDRGEKLFF
v_call: TRBV7-2; j_call: TRBJ2-3; cdr3_aa: CASSGRVADTQYF
v_call: TRBV5-4; j_call: TRBJ2-3; cdr3_aa: CASSSSAKDTQYF
v_call: TRBV7-8; j_call: -; cdr3_aa: CASRRSGPPWTYEQYF
v_call: TRBV7-2; j_call: TRBJ1-2; cdr3_aa: CASSFGGRYDYGYTF
v_call: TRBV7-9; j_call: TRBJ1-5; cdr3_aa: CSSSFGENQPQHF
v_call: TRBV7-2; j_call: TRBJ2-7; cdr3_aa: CASSLVAGTGGAWYF
v_call: TRBV28; j_call: TRBJ1-1; cdr3_aa: CASSFTGEVGLNTEAFF
v_call: TRBV6-5; j_call: TRBJ2-1; cdr3_aa: CASSPGGISYNEQFF
v_call: TRBV21-1; j_call: TRBJ1-1; cdr3_aa: CAEVGQGGEAFF
v_call: TRBV5-1; j_call: TRBJ1-2; cdr3_aa: CASSSGLGSTF
v_call: TRBV11-2; j_call: TRBJ2-5; cdr3_aa: CASSLGGSQETQYF
v_call: TRBV5-1; j_call: TRBJ2-5; cdr3_aa: CARPPLAGQETQYF
v_call: TRBV11-3; j_call: TRBJ2-3; cdr3_aa: CASSSRGGAADTQYF
v_call: TRBV6-1; j_call: TRBJ2-7; cdr3_aa: CASSEPHPWTSGNYEQYF
v_call: TRBV6-1; j_call: TRBJ1-2; cdr3_aa: CASSEGGRTYGYTF
v_call: TRBV4-1; j_call: -; cdr3_aa: CASSQGNARLRYEQYF
v_call: TRBV28; j_call: TRBJ2-7; cdr3_aa: CASSLPGTGPLRSYEQYF
v_call: TRBV27; j_call: TRBJ1-2; cdr3_aa: CASPSLGQANYGYTF
v_call: TRBV19; j_call: TRBJ2-3; cdr3_aa: CASSIWRFSTDTQYF
v_call: TRBV19; j_call: TRBJ1-1; cdr3_aa: CASSIRPGDFGTEAFF
v_call: TRBV4-3; j_call: TRBJ2-2; cdr3_aa: CASSQDVQVPGELFF
v_call: TRBV18; j_call: TRBJ2-1; cdr3_aa: CASSRSGGDYNEQFF
v_call: TRBV7-6; j_call: TRBJ2-1; cdr3_aa: CASSLFQGAGGPVYNEQFF
v_call: TRBV19; j_call: TRBJ1-6; cdr3_aa: CASRRDPGVSPLHF
v_call: TRBV19; j_call: TRBJ2-1; cdr3_aa: CASSPAGDYNEQFF
v_call: TRBV5-6; j_call: TRBJ2-3; cdr3_aa: CASSLGTGVADTQYF
v_call: TRBV7-2; j_call: TRBJ2-1; cdr3_aa: CASSSGLAGGPSYNEQFF
v_call: TRBV15; j_call: TRBJ2-2; cdr3_aa: CATSREQVNTGELFF
v_call: TRBV9; j_call: TRBJ2-6; cdr3_aa: CASSRGFGANVLTF
v_call: TRBV7-2; j_call: TRBJ2-7; cdr3_aa: CASSSMTRVGGEQYF
v_call: TRBV19; j_call: -; cdr3_aa: CASSSPGDRVYEQYF
v_call: TRBV19; j_call: TRBJ1-1; cdr3_aa: CASSIQGANTEAFF
v_call: TRBV4-1; j_call: TRBJ2-3; cdr3_aa: CASSQAGSTDTQYF
v_call: TRBV2; j_call: TRBJ2-3; cdr3_aa: CASRPGEGGTDTQYF
v_call: TRBV6-5; j_call: TRBJ2-7; cdr3_aa: CASSYDRGYEQYF
v_call: TRBV5-1; j_call: TRBJ2-7; cdr3_aa: CASSLALAGESYEQYF
v_call: TRBV23-1; j_call: TRBJ1-1; cdr3_aa: CASSQPLTGAINTEAFF
v_call: TRBV19; j_call: TRBJ1-2; cdr3_aa: CASREGQGASGYPF
v_call: TRBV5-1; j_call: TRBJ1-1; cdr3_aa: CASSLAGAANTEAFF
v_call: TRBV28; j_call: TRBJ2-7; cdr3_aa: CASSREREWIYEQYF
v_call: TRBV4-1; j_call: TRBJ1-5; cdr3_aa: CASSQWYGGNQPQHF